One T cell receptor beta chain is described in this entry. This clonotype was observed once. It lacks a known antigen. No base quality values were provided; no much bigger clone lies one nucleotide off. One read amounts to weak evidence. The library was produced with PCR. The sequencer was an Illumina HiSeq 2500. TCR library preparation used molecular barcoding, with unique molecular identifiers applied to normalize quantification of the TCRbeta repertoire. Using fastp at Q25 and MiXCR, TCRdb reprocessed the public reads and kept productive beta chains. Every entry covers one CDR3 protein and lists the most common genes and DNA from its rows. The sample yields about 370,000 distinct CDR3 sequences; 20% were counted once. 3.5% to 4% of the sample comes from the top ten. This sample stems from a study of T-cell reconstitution after alpha-beta-depleted transplantation in children (dated by TCRdb to the mid-2010s). Regarding the complete study: T-cell immune reconstitution after TCRalphabeta/CD19-depleted allogeneic hematopoietic cell transplantation in children was quantitatively tracked in the study by means of TCR repertoire profiling.

From its cysteine to its phenylalanine, the CDR3 spans 13 amino acids. Just the 39-base CDR3 DNA is kept, in frame starting at base 1. Cut back by 1 base and 14 bases, the V and J ends lie 15 bases apart. This specimen consisted of PBMCs from the stem cell graft donor, obtained from the stem cell graft. This receptor chain uses TRBV12-3 or TRBV12-4 and TRBJ2-1; confidence is insufficient to name the D gene. This receptor was identified in a human donor who donated a stem cell graft to a child with acute myeloid leukemia. At the DNA level, the sequence is TGTGCCAGCAGTTTAGGGAAGGTTCTTAGGGAGTTCTTC. The resulting protein is CASSLGKVLREFF.